This TCR beta chain derives from a study of T cell changes during pregnancy in multiple sclerosis. Germline CDR1 reads SGHAT; CDR2 reads FQNNGV. The CDR3 covers 16 residues. V dropped 2 bases and J dropped 2; count of bases not matched to a gene: 6. TCRdb's table, derived via immunoSEQ multiplex PCR, lists solely in-frame clones and lacks some. The sample lists roughly 50,000 clones, roughly 94% seen once, with about 3% in the top ten. The rearrangement links TRBV11-2 to TRBJ2-3; 8 bases agree with TRBD2. The sequencing here drew on CD8+ T cells from peripheral blood mononuclear cells, taken in the third trimester of pregnancy. The clonotype comes from a female donor with multiple sclerosis, enrolled in a pregnancy study. CDR3 sequence (DNA): TGTGCCAGCAGCTTATACGCGGGAGGCACCACAGATACGCAGTATTTT. Translation: CASSLYAGGTTDTQYF.